A selection of T cell receptor beta chains follows, all from one sample in a study of shared clonotypes between healthy human individuals. The data were produced by immunoSEQ multiplex PCR, yet TCRdb's version contains in-frame clones alone and is incomplete. The profile shows 2 million to 2.5 million clones, approximately 96% of them singletons. The source material was naive CD4+ T cells sorted from blood. The receptors originated from a man aged 18 to 30 in good health. Both conserved end residues are part of each CDR3. Fields, in order: CDR3 protein, J gene, V gene.

CDR3: CASSLMASGPLSGANVLTF
J: TRBJ2-6
V: TRBV5-4

CDR3: CASSIGASGREKLFF
J: TRBJ1-4
V: TRBV19

CDR3: CASSLPDSYGYTF
J: TRBJ1-2
V: TRBV5-4

CDR3: CSVVTGEPTDTQYF
J: TRBJ2-3
V: TRBV29-1

CDR3: CASSNRGWNSPLHF
J: TRBJ1-6
V: TRBV6-5

CDR3: CAWSGDLVQETQYF
J: TRBJ2-5
V: TRBV30

CDR3: CASSLGGWRDRDHEQYF
J: TRBJ2-7
V: TRBV11-2

CDR3: CASTLAGGLVLKNIQYF
J: TRBJ2-4
V: TRBV7-2

CDR3: CASSPWTGGPYEQYF
J: TRBJ2-7
V: TRBV7-2

CDR3: CASSPGGYQETQYF
J: TRBJ2-5
V: TRBV28

CDR3: CAWDRPKETQYF
J: TRBJ2-5
V: TRBV30

CDR3: CASSRSGTGYRNSPLHF
J: TRBJ1-6
V: TRBV28

CDR3: CASSPKTSGGSYEQYF
J: TRBJ2-7
V: TRBV5-1

CDR3: CASSLGSGGVNSNQPQHF
J: TRBJ1-5
V: TRBV5-8

CDR3: CASSQEGQGLGEQYF
J: TRBJ2-7
V: TRBV4-1

CDR3: CASSLSGTGPYEQYF
J: TRBJ2-7
V: TRBV2

CDR3: CASSVGQLEDSMNTEAFF
J: TRBJ1-1
V: TRBV9

CDR3: CASSKEEYTNTEAFF
J: TRBJ1-1
V: TRBV21-1

CDR3: CAISGGSNQPQHF
J: TRBJ1-5
V: TRBV2

CDR3: CASSKTGEQFF
J: TRBJ2-1
V: TRBV7-8

CDR3: CASSQEGGQPQHF
J: TRBJ1-5
V: TRBV4-2

CDR3: CASSPGSLGAEAFF
J: TRBJ1-1
V: TRBV28

CDR3: CASSLGAVDTQYF
J: TRBJ2-3
V: TRBV18

CDR3: CAISPGEKLFF
J: TRBJ1-4
V: TRBV10-3

CDR3: CAWSAGTHYGYTF
J: TRBJ1-2
V: TRBV30

CDR3: CASSEGTSGHNEQFF
J: TRBJ2-1
V: TRBV7-9

CDR3: CASSKAWRQGSFGEKLFF
J: TRBJ1-4
V: TRBV21-1

CDR3: CASSTSTSTSGRAVRQFF
J: TRBJ2-1
V: TRBV21-1

CDR3: CASSRQGKTGNTIYF
J: TRBJ1-3
V: TRBV6-5

CDR3: CASSHYPGLTSSGNTIYF
J: TRBJ1-3
V: TRBV28

CDR3: CASSLVLASDTQYF
J: TRBJ2-3
V: TRBV5-1

CDR3: CASSLPAERDTQYF
J: TRBJ2-3
V: TRBV6-6

CDR3: CASSESGYGSNQPQHF
J: TRBJ1-5
V: TRBV2

CDR3: CASSLRDRSNEKLFF
J: TRBJ1-4
V: TRBV9

CDR3: CASSEPLPGDEQYF
J: TRBJ2-7
V: TRBV28

CDR3: CASLLGARTDTQYF
J: TRBJ2-3
V: TRBV7-2

CDR3: CATRRADWTDTQYF
J: TRBJ2-3
V: TRBV6-6

CDR3: CASSPHRDRDTEAFF
J: TRBJ1-1
V: TRBV27

CDR3: CAWGTQGGNQPQHF
J: TRBJ1-5
V: TRBV30

CDR3: CSVEDTQGGYEQYF
J: TRBJ2-7
V: TRBV29-1

CDR3: CASSEGSLGTDTQYF
J: TRBJ2-3
V: TRBV10-2

CDR3: CASGPGGTAAQYF
J: TRBJ2-5
V: TRBV5-4

CDR3: CASGLGQTNSFYGYTF
J: TRBJ1-2
V: TRBV5-1

CDR3: CASSSGQPGEKLFF
J: TRBJ1-4
V: TRBV2

CDR3: CASSRIAGGYNEQFF
J: TRBJ2-1
V: TRBV5-1

CDR3: CAWSVPVNTGELFF
J: TRBJ2-2
V: TRBV30

CDR3: CASSVATGTSGSPPTQYF
J: TRBJ2-3
V: TRBV9

CDR3: CAWTGQSGGYTF
J: TRBJ1-2
V: TRBV30

CDR3: CASSRTASGAYEQYF
J: TRBJ2-7
V: TRBV28

CDR3: CASSPLKGTSGTDTQYF
J: TRBJ2-3
V: TRBV18

CDR3: CASSVTPIGATNEKLFF
J: TRBJ1-4
V: TRBV5-1

CDR3: CASSPPVMDSGNTIYF
J: TRBJ1-3
V: TRBV18

CDR3: CASSGGNTEAFF
J: TRBJ1-1
V: TRBV10-2

CDR3: CAWSVRSNQPQHF
J: TRBJ1-5
V: TRBV30

CDR3: CASKTSGGNTGELFF
J: TRBJ2-2
V: TRBV19

CDR3: CASSFDRGHQPQHF
J: TRBJ1-5
V: TRBV27

CDR3: CASSPRTGTNYGYTF
J: TRBJ1-2
V: TRBV9

CDR3: CASSDQTGANEKLFF
J: TRBJ1-4
V: TRBV6-1

CDR3: CASSFYSGEQYF
J: TRBJ2-7
V: TRBV7-2